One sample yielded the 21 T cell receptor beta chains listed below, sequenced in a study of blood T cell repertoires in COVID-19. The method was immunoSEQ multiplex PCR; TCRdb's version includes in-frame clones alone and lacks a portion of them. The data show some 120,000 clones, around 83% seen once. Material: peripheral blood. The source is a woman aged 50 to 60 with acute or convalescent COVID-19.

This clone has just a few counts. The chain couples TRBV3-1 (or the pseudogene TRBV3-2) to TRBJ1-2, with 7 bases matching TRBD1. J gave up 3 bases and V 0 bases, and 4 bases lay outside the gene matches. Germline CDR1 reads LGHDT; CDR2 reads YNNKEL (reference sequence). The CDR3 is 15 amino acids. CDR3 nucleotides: TGTGCCAGCAGCCAAGAGGTGACAGGGCACTATGGCTACACCTTC. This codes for CASSQEVTGHYGYTF.

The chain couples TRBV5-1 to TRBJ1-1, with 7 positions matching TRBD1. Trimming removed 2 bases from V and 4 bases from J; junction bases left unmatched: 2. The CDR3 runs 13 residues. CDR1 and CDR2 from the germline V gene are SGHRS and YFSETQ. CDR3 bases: TGCGCCAGCAGCTTAACAGGGGTCACTGAAGCTTTCTTT. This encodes CASSLTGVTEAFF.

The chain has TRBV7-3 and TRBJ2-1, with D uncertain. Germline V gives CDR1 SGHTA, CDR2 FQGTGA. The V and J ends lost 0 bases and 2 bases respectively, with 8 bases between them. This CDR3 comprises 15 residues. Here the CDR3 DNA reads TGTGCCAGCAGCTTAACAGGCGGAACCTACAATGAGCAGTTCTTC. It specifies CASSLTGGTYNEQFF.

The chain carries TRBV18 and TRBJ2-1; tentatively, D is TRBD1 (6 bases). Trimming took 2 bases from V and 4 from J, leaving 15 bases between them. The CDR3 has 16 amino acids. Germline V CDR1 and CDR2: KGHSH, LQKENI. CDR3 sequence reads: CASSPFLEDSYNEQFF. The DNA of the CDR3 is TGTGCCAGCTCACCATTCTTGGAGGACAGTTACAATGAGCAGTTCTTC.

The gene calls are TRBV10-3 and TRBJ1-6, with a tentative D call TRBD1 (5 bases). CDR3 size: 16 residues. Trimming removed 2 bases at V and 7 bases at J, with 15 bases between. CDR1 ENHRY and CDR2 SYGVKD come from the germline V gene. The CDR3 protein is CAISEERGLGNSPLHF. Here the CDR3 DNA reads TGTGCCATCAGTGAGGAAAGGGGATTGGGGAATTCACCCCTCCACTTT.

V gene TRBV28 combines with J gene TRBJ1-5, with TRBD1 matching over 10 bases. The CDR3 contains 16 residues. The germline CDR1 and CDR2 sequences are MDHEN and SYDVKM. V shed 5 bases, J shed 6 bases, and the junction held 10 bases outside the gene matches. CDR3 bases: TGTGCCAGCAGTCCTACCGGGACAGGGGTTGGTCAGCCCCAGCATTTT. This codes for CASSPTGTGVGQPQHF.

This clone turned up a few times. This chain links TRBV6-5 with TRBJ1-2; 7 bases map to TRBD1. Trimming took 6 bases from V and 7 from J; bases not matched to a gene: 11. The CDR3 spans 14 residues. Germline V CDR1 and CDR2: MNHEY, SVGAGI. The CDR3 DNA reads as TGTGCCAGCAGATCGACAGGGACATTGGGTGGCTACACCTTC. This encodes CASRSTGTLGGYTF.

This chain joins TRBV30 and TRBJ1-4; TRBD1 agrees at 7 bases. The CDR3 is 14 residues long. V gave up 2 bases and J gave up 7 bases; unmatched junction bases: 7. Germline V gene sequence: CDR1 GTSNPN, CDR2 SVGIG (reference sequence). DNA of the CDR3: TGTGCCTGGAGTTCGAAGAGGGGGCCTGAAAAACTGTTTTTT. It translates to CAWSSKRGPEKLFF.

In nucleotides, the CDR3 is TGTGCCAGCTCACCCAGGGACTCGGGGAATTCACCCCTCCACTTT. Protein product: CASSPRDSGNSPLHF. This chain joins TRBV18 and TRBJ1-6, with D possibly matching TRBD1 (5 bases). This CDR3 is 15 amino acids long. Trimming cost V 3 bases and J 7 bases, with 13 bases left between them. The germline V gene has CDR1 KGHSH and CDR2 LQKENI.

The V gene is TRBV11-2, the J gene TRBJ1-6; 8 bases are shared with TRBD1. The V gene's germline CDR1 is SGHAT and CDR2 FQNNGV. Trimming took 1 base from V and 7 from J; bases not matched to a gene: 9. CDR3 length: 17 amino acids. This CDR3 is CASSLVYQGAPNSPLHF. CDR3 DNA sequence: TGTGCCAGCAGCTTAGTTTACCAGGGGGCTCCCAATTCACCCCTCCACTTT. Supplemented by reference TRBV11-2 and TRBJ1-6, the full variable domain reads EAGVAQSPRYKIIEKRQSVAFWCNPISGHATLYWYQQILGQGPKLLIQFQNNGVVDDSQLPKDRFSAERLKGVDSTLKIQPAKLEDSAVYLCASSLVYQGAPNSPLHFGNGTRLTVT.

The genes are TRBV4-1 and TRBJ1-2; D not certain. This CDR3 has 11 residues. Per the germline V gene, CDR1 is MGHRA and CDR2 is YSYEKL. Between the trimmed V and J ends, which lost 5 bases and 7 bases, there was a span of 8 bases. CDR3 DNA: TGCGCCAGCAGCAATGCAGGTGGCTACACCTTC. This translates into CASSNAGGYTF.

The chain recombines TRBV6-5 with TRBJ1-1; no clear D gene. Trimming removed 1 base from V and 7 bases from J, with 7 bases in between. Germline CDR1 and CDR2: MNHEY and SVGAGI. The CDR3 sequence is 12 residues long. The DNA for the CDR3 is TGTGCCAGCAGTTACTTGCGGGGTGAAGCTTTCTTT. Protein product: CASSYLRGEAFF.

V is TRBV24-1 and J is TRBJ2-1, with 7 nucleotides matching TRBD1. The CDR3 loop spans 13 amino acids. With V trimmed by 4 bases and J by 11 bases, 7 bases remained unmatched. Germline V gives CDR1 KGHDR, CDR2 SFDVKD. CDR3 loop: CATSDPGQYQQFF. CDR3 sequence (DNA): TGTGCCACCAGTGACCCGGGACAGTATCAGCAGTTCTTC.

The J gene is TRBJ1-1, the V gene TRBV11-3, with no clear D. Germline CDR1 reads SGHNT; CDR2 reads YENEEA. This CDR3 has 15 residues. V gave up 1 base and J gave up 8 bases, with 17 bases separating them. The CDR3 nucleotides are TGTGCCAGCAGCTTAGGAGGGAAGGGATCGGCGGAAGCTTTCTTT. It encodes CASSLGGKGSAEAFF.

CDR3 bases: TGTGCCATCTTAGGGACAGTTCAGCCCCAGCATTTT. Amino acids: CAILGTVQPQHF. The chain recombines TRBV11-3 with TRBJ1-5; 7 positions match TRBD1. This CDR3 comprises 12 residues. J lost 6 bases, V lost 10 bases, and 6 bases had no gene match. Per the germline V gene, CDR1 is SGHNT and CDR2 is YENEEA.

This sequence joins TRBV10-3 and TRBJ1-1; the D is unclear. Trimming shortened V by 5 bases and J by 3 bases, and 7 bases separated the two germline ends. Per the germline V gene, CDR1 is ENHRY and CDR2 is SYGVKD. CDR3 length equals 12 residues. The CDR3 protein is CAISLGDTEAFF. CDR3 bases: TGTGCCATCAGTCTAGGCGACACTGAAGCTTTCTTT.

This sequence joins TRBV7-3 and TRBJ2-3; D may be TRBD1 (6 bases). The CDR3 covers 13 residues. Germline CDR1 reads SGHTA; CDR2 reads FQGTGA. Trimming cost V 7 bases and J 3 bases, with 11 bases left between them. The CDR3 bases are TGTGCCAGCAATAGGGGGAAGACAGATACGCAGTATTTT. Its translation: CASNRGKTDTQYF.

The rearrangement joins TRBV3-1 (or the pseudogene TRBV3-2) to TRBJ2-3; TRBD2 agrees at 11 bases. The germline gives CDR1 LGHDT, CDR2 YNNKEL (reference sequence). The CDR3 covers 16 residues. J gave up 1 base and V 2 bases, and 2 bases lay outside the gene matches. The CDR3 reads CASSQQGLAGTDTQYF. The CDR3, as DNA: TGTGCCAGCAGCCAACAGGGACTAGCGGGCACAGATACGCAGTATTTT.

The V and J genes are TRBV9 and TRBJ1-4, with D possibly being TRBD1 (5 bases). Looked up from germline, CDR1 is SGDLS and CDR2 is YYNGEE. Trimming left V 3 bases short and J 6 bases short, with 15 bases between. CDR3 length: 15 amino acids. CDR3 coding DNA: TGTGCCAGCAGCGAAGATCCCGGGGGTTATGAAAAACTGTTTTTT. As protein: CASSEDPGGYEKLFF.

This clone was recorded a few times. CDR3 DNA: TGCAGCATTGCGTGGGGGCCGTACGAGCAGTACTTC. This sequence encodes CSIAWGPYEQYF. The chain employs TRBV29-1 and TRBJ2-7; possible D gene TRBD1, 6 bases. Trimming stripped 8 bases from V and 4 bases from J, with 15 bases between. The CDR3 consists of 12 residues. Germline-derived CDR1 and CDR2 are SQVTM and ANQGSEA.

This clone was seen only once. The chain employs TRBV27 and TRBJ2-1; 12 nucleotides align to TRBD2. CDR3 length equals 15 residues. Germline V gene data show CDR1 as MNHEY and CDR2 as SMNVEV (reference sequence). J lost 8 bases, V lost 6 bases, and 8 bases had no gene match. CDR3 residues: CASRDLAGGLHEQFF. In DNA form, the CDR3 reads TGTGCCAGCAGGGACCTAGCGGGGGGGCTACATGAGCAGTTCTTC.